The 20 T cell receptor beta chains given below trace back to one sample, sequenced in a study of blood T cell repertoires in COVID-19. Sequenced by immunoSEQ multiplex PCR; TCRdb stores in-frame clones only, minus some. The sample consists of 35,000 to 45,000 clones, roughly 90% of them appearing once. The specimen sequenced was peripheral blood. The receptors were sampled from a human donor in a cohort sampled during active COVID-19.

As concerns this clone: One end of the junction fails to match germline, which may point to a read error. The chain employs TRBV7-7 and TRBJ2-5; the match to TRBD2 covers 7 bases. The CDR3 has 15 residues. Germline V CDR1 and CDR2: SSHAT, FNYEAQ (reference sequence). Here the CDR3 DNA reads TGTGCTAGCAGCTTAAACGGACTAGTTGGAGAGACCCAGTACTTC. Encoded protein: CASSLNGLVGETQYF.

This clone was detected a few times. CDR3 coding DNA: TGCGCCAGTAAACCGTCGGGACAGGACACCTACGAGCAGTACTTC. It is translated as CASKPSGQDTYEQYF. This sequence joins TRBV5-1 and TRBJ2-7; 8 bases align to TRBD1. J was trimmed by 2 bases and V by 8 bases; bases with no gene match: 12. The CDR3 extends over 15 amino acids. Germline V gene sequence: CDR1 SGHRS, CDR2 YFSETQ.

The chain combines TRBV6-5 with TRBJ2-7, with D perhaps TRBD1 (5 bases). Germline V CDR1 and CDR2: MNHEY, SVGAGI. Trimming cost V 2 bases and J 0 bases, with 8 bases left between them. The CDR3 is 14 amino acids. The CDR3 coding sequence is TGTGCCAGCAGTTACCGACAGCTCTCCTACGAGCAGTACTTC. Its protein is CASSYRQLSYEQYF.

This clone was detected only once. The chain joins TRBV19 to TRBJ2-1; D ambiguous. The CDR3 covers 15 residues. Trimming pared 0 bases from V and 2 bases from J, leaving 8 bases between. Germline loops: CDR1 LNHDA, CDR2 SQIVND (reference sequence). Here the CDR3 DNA reads TGTGCCAGTAGTATAGATCACTCGACCTACAATGAGCAGTTCTTC. Its protein product is CASSIDHSTYNEQFF.

This chain links TRBV11-2 with TRBJ2-7; tentatively, D is TRBD2 (5 bases). Deletions cut 0 bases from V and 3 bases from J, with 9 bases between. The CDR3 consists of 14 residues. Per the germline V gene, CDR1 is SGHAT and CDR2 is FQNNGV. The DNA for the CDR3 is TGTGCCAGCAGCTTAGAACCTAGCCACTACGAGCAGTACTTC. Protein sequence: CASSLEPSHYEQYF.

This clone was observed once. The rearrangement joins TRBV3-1 (or the pseudogene TRBV3-2) to TRBJ2-1; weak D call: TRBD1 (6 bases). The V and J ends lost 1 base and 10 bases respectively, with 8 bases between them. Germline CDR1 reads LGHDT; CDR2 reads YNNKEL (reference sequence). The CDR3 is 12 residues long. The CDR3 region has the DNA TGTGCCAGCAGCCAAGCCGGGACAGAGCAGTTCTTC. Protein sequence: CASSQAGTEQFF.

This chain links TRBV7-8 with TRBJ1-5, with D hard to call. V lost 6 bases and J lost 10, with 25 bases in between. Germline CDR1 reads SGHVS; CDR2 reads FQNEAQ. This CDR3 contains 16 residues. The CDR3 region is CASSLLVSGLGQPQHF. CDR3 in DNA: TGTGCCAGCAGTTTATTAGTGTCGGGTCTCGGCCAACCCCAGCATTTT. Together with reference TRBV7-8 and TRBJ1-5, the CDR3 gives the full variable domain: GAGVSQSPRYKVAKRGQDVALRCDPISGHVSLFWYQQALGQGPEFLTYFQNEAQLDKSGLPSDRFFAERPEGSVSTLKIQRTQQEDSAVYLCASSLLVSGLGQPQHFGDGTRLSIL.

A single count supports this clone. The CDR3 nucleotides are TGTGCCAGCAGCCCAGCAGCCGGCCAGGGAAAGGGCTACACCTTC. Encoded protein: CASSPAAGQGKGYTF. The chain recombines TRBV3-1 (or the pseudogene TRBV3-2) with TRBJ1-2, with D possibly matching TRBD1 (5 bases). Germline assignment: CDR1 LGHDT and CDR2 YNNKEL (reference sequence). V lost 4 bases and J lost 8, with 20 bases in between. This CDR3 is built from 15 residues.

The chain joins TRBV6-2 or TRBV6-3 to TRBJ1-6; D is undetermined. This CDR3 region has 13 residues. V was trimmed by 2 bases and J by 10 bases, leaving 9 bases between them. The germline V gene has CDR1 MNHEY and CDR2 SVGEGT. As DNA, the CDR3 is TGTGCCAGCAGTTACGCGAGATGGTCACCCCTCCACTTT. Its translation: CASSYARWSPLHF.

The CDR3 region is CASREDGEWSLFF. CDR3 nucleotides: TGTGCCAGCAGGGAGGACGGCGAATGGAGCTTGTTTTTT. This chain joins TRBV12-3 or TRBV12-4 and TRBJ1-4; no clear D gene. The CDR3 is made up of 13 amino acids. V was cut by 6 bases and J by 15 bases, with 20 bases left in between.

The chain combines TRBV12-3 or TRBV12-4 with TRBJ1-4; D is unresolved. CDR3 size: 12 residues. V gave up 5 bases and J gave up 8 bases, with 9 bases separating them. CDR3 sequence reads: CASSATGEKLFF. The CDR3, as DNA: TGTGCCAGCAGTGCAACGGGGGAAAAACTGTTTTTT.

The genes are TRBV7-9 and TRBJ2-3; D unresolved. This CDR3 is built from 14 residues. Looked up from germline, CDR1 is SEHNR and CDR2 is FQNEAQ (reference sequence). V was trimmed by 4 bases and J by 1 base, leaving 9 bases between them. The CDR3 loop reads CASSYEVGTDTQYF. The DNA of the CDR3 is TGTGCCAGCAGCTACGAGGTCGGCACAGATACGCAGTATTTT.

This sequence joins TRBV11-2 and TRBJ2-1; the D is unclear. Trimming stripped 0 bases from V and 4 bases from J, with 4 bases between. The CDR3 totals 13 residues. CDR1 is SGHAT, CDR2 FQNNGV, per germline. CDR3 bases: TGTGCCAGCAGCTTAGATCGGTACAATGAGCAGTTCTTC. Its translation: CASSLDRYNEQFF.

CDR3: CASSPPAGAGVDYGYTF. CDR3 coding DNA: TGTGCCAGCAGCCCGCCGGCTGGGGCAGGGGTCGACTATGGCTACACCTTC. The chain combines TRBV7-9 with TRBJ1-2; D may be TRBD1 (6 bases). This CDR3 region has 17 residues. CDR1 and CDR2 (germline): SEHNR, FQNEAQ (reference sequence). V was clipped by 5 bases and J by 3 bases, with 22 bases between them.

The V gene is TRBV12-5, the J gene TRBJ1-1; 7 bases match TRBD1. This CDR3 has 13 amino acids. After removal of 2 bases from V and 5 bases from J, the junction contained 2 bases not matched to a gene. CDR1 LGHNT and CDR2 FRNRAP come from the germline V gene. The CDR3 loop reads CASGLTGVTEAFF. CDR3 DNA: TGTGCTAGTGGTTTGACAGGGGTAACTGAAGCTTTCTTT.

This clone appeared once. This chain joins TRBV30 and TRBJ1-1, with 8 bases aligning to TRBD1. The CDR3 totals 15 residues. Germline values: CDR1 GTSNPN, CDR2 SVGIG (reference sequence). Trimming took 1 base from V and 2 from J; bases not matched to a gene: 6. The DNA of the CDR3 is TGTGCCTGGAGTGGAGGGACAGGTATTAACACTGAAGCTTTCTTT. As protein: CAWSGGTGINTEAFF.

The CDR3 is CAWSAGTGEYF. The CDR3 coding sequence is TGTGCCTGGAGTGCCGGGACAGGCGAATATTTT. The gene calls are TRBV30 and TRBJ1-3; 8 positions match TRBD1. The V segment lost 1 base and the J segment 15 bases; nucleotides outside the gene matches: 5. Germline CDR1 and CDR2: GTSNPN and SVGIG (reference sequence). The CDR3 has 11 amino acids.

The chain uses TRBV6-4 and TRBJ1-1; 8 nucleotides line up with TRBD1. This CDR3 spans 16 amino acids. Looked up from germline, CDR1 is MRHNA and CDR2 is SNTAGT. With 2 bases clipped from V and 0 bases from J, the junction kept 5 bases outside the gene matches. In DNA form, the CDR3 reads TGTGCCAGCAGTGACCCGGACAGGGCCTTGAACACTGAAGCTTTCTTT. This encodes CASSDPDRALNTEAFF.

The chain uses TRBV7-2 and TRBJ1-3, with TRBD1 as a possible D gene (6 bases). The CDR3 totals 17 residues. Germline V gene lookup returns CDR1 SGHTA and CDR2 FQGNSA. The V end lost 0 bases, the J end lost 4 bases, and 16 bases lay between the germline ends. CDR3 region: CASSLAPPGAVGNTIYF. CDR3 in DNA: TGTGCCAGCAGCTTAGCGCCGCCAGGGGCGGTGGGAAACACCATATATTTT.

The V and J genes are TRBV13 and TRBJ2-7, with 8 bases matching TRBD1. CDR3 length equals 17 residues. V lost 0 bases to trimming and J lost 2 bases; unmatched junction nucleotides: 9. Germline-derived CDR1 and CDR2 are PRHDT and FYEKMQ (reference sequence). In DNA form, the CDR3 reads TGTGCCAGCAGCTTAGGGGGAGGACAGGGAAGGGCCTACGAGCAGTACTTC. The encoded protein is CASSLGGGQGRAYEQYF.